These T cell receptor beta chains were read from a single sample in a study of T-cell reconstitution after alpha-beta-depleted transplantation in children. TCRdb itself ran the PCR reads through MiXCR, one entry per CDR3 protein. The table records under 250,000 distinct CDR3 sequences, roughly a quarter of them present only once. The sample was PBMCs, mostly from graft donor cells, taken 360 days after TCRalphabeta/CD19-depleted stem cell transplant. These receptors all come from a female patient aged 2-9 years who had a stem cell transplant for congenital amegakaryocytic thrombocytopenia, so the T cells may come from the graft donor. The CDR3 runs from the conserved cysteine through the conserved F or W. D genes are given only for firm matches. Size is stated for part of the rows, as once, few or many counts, or as a class when the clone is expanded.

D gene,clone size,J gene,V gene,CDR3 protein,CDR3 DNA
NA,few,TRBJ1-1,TRBV19,CASTAQALNTEAFF,TGTGCCAGTACCGCCCAGGCATTGAACACTGAAGCTTTCTTT
TRBD2,once,TRBJ2-4,TRBV30,CAWSVGMTSHLNIQYF,TGTGCCTGGAGTGTAGGGATGACTAGCCACCTGAACATTCAGTACTTC
TRBD1,few,TRBJ2-1,TRBV11-2,CASSQTGFNNEQFF,TGTGCCAGCAGCCAGACAGGGTTCAACAATGAGCAGTTCTTC
NA,NA,TRBJ2-7,TRBV4-1,CASSHQKGSYEQYF,TGCGCCAGCAGCCACCAAAAAGGCTCCTACGAGCAGTACTTC
TRBD1,few,TRBJ2-1,TRBV27,CASSLWDSKNEQFF,TGTGCCAGCAGTTTATGGGACAGCAAGAATGAGCAGTTCTTC
NA,NA,TRBJ1-6,TRBV5-1,CASSLLTVNSPLHF,TGCGCCAGCAGCTTGTTGACAGTTAATTCACCCCTCCACTTT
TRBD2,NA,TRBJ2-3,TRBV13,CASSPTRGLAGGTDTQYF,TGTGCCAGCAGCCCAACGAGAGGACTAGCGGGAGGAACAGATACGCAGTATTTT
NA,few,TRBJ2-5,TRBV29-1,CSVDPGKTQYF,TGCAGCGTTGACCCAGGGAAGACCCAGTACTTC
NA,NA,TRBJ2-6,TRBV5-6,CASSLVAAGTFSGANVLTF,TGTGCCAGCAGCTTGGTGGCGGCAGGGACCTTTTCTGGGGCCAACGTCCTGACTTTC
TRBD1,NA,TRBJ1-1,TRBV13,CASSPRDRANTEAFF,TGTGCCAGCAGCCCGCGCGACAGGGCGAACACTGAAGCTTTCTTT
NA,few,TRBJ2-1,TRBV4-2,CASSQEPMGTVIEQFF,TGTGCCAGCAGCCAAGAACCAATGGGGACCGTTATTGAGCAGTTCTTC
NA,NA,TRBJ1-2,TRBV12-3/TRBV12-4,CASSPSPRDVSF,TGTGCCAGCAGTCCGTCCCCCCGGGACGTATCCTTC
NA,NA,TRBJ1-2,TRBV4-1,CASSQEVAGPFF,TGCGCCAGCAGCCAAGAAGTCGCCGGGCCGTTCTTC
TRBD1,NA,TRBJ2-7,TRBV11-2,CASSADRGYEQYF,TGTGCCAGCAGCGCAGACAGGGGCTACGAGCAGTACTTC
TRBD2,few,TRBJ2-1,TRBV5-6,CASSLRSSGSNEQFF,TGTGCCAGCAGCTTGAGGTCTAGCGGGAGCAATGAGCAGTTCTTC
NA,NA,TRBJ2-2,TRBV6-2/TRBV6-3,CASSRAGELFF,TGTGCCAGCAGCCGGGCCGGGGAGCTGTTTTTT
NA,few,TRBJ1-2,TRBV6-5,CAAGGANYGYTF,TGTGCCGCTGGTGGGGCTAACTATGGCTACACCTTC
NA,NA,TRBJ2-2,TRBV24-1,CATSAIQGSGELFF,TGTGCCACCAGTGCAATACAGGGCTCCGGGGAGCTGTTTTTT
TRBD1,few,TRBJ2-3,TRBV9,CASSGRGDRADTQYF,TGTGCCAGCAGCGGTAGAGGGGACAGGGCAGATACGCAGTATTTT
NA,NA,TRBJ1-2,TRBV28,CASSLSPGGYSYYGYTF,TGTGCCAGCAGTTTAAGTCCCGGGGGGTACAGCTACTATGGCTACACCTTC
NA,NA,TRBJ2-5,TRBV4-2,CASSQREETQYF,TGTGCCAGCAGCCAAAGAGAAGAGACCCAGTACTTC
TRBD1,NA,TRBJ2-3,TRBV5-1,CASKRGQGAERSTDTQYF,TGCGCCAGCAAGAGGGGACAGGGGGCCGAACGGAGCACAGATACGCAGTATTTT